The source of this TCR beta chain is a study of sequential checkpoint blockade in melanoma. This CDR3 is built from 16 residues. Trimming took 4 bases from V and 2 from J; bases not matched to a gene: 6. Per the germline V gene, CDR1 is MNHEY and CDR2 is SMNVEV (reference sequence). Noted treatment: randomized to nivolumab then ipilimumab (arm A) or the reverse (arm B). PBMC sorting kept live CD3+CD8+ cells without CD19 or CD56. Profiled with immunoSEQ multiplex PCR; TCRdb holds only in-frame clones, not every one. The table records about 28,000 clones, approximately 91% of them present only once. The sequencing here drew on CD8+ T cells sorted from blood (inferred from file names), taken from a patient given nivolumab and ipilimumab in sequence. V and J are TRBV27 and TRBJ2-3; 10 bases line up with TRBD2. This receptor was taken from a human donor with melanoma. CDR3 nucleotide sequence: TGTGCCAGCAGTTCCAGGACTAGCGGACCCACAGATACGCAGTATTTT. It specifies CASSSRTSGPTDTQYF.